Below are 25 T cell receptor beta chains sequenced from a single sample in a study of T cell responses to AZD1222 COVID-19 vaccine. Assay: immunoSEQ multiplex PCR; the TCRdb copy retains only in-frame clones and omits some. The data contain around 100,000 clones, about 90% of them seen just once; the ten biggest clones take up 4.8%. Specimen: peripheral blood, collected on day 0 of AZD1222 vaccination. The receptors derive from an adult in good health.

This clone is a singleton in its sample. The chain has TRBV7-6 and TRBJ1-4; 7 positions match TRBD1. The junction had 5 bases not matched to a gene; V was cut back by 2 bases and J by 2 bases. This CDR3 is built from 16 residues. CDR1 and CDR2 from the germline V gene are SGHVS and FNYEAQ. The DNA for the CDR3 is TGTGCCAGCAGCTTAAATCCGACAGGGACTAATGAAAAACTGTTTTTT. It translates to CASSLNPTGTNEKLFF.

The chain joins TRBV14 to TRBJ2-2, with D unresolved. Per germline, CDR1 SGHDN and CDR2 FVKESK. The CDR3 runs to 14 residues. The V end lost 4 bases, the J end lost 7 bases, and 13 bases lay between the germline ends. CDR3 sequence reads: CASSPSGAHGELFF. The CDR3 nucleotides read TGTGCCAGCAGCCCTAGTGGTGCTCACGGGGAGCTGTTTTTT.

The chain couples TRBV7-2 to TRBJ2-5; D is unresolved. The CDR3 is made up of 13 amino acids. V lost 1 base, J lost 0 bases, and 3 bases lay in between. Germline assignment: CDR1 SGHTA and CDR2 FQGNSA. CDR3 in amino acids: CASSLGHQETQYF. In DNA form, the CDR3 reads TGTGCCAGCAGCTTAGGACACCAAGAGACCCAGTACTTC.

The CDR3 coding sequence is TGCGCCAGCAGCCACCCCCGGGACAGGGGGTCCACTGAAGCTTTCTTT. This codes for CASSHPRDRGSTEAFF. V is TRBV4-1 and J is TRBJ1-1; 11 nucleotides line up with TRBD1. J gave up 4 bases and V 3 bases, and 7 bases lay outside the gene matches. Germline CDR1 reads MGHRA; CDR2 reads YSYEKL. The CDR3 extends over 16 amino acids.

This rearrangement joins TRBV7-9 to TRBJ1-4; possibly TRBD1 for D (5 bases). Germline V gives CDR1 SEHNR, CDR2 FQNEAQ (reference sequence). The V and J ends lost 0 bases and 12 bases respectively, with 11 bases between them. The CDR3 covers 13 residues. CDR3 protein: CASSLAGTWELFF. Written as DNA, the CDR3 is TGTGCCAGCAGCTTAGCAGGGACTTGGGAACTGTTTTTT.

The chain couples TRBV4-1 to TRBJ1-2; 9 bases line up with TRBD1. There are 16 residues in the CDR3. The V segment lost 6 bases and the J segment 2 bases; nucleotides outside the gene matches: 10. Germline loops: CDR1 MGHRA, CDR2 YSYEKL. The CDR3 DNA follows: TGCGCCAGCAGTCTGACTCCGGGACAGGGAAACTATGGCTACACCTTC. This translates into CASSLTPGQGNYGYTF.

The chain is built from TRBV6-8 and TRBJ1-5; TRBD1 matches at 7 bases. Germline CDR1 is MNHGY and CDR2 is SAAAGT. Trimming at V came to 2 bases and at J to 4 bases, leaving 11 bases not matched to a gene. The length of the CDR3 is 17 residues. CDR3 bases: TGTGCCAGCAGTTACGAGGACCGGGACAGAAAAAATCAGCCCCAGCATTTT. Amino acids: CASSYEDRDRKNQPQHF.

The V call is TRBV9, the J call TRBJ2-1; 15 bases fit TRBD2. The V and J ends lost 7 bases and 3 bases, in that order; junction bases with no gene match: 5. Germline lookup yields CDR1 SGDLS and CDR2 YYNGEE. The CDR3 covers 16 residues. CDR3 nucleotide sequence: TGTGCCAGCGCTGGGACTAGCGGGGGGTACTACAATGAGCAGTTCTTC. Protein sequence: CASAGTSGGYYNEQFF. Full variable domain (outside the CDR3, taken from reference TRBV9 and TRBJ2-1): DSGVTQTPKHLITATGQRVTLRCSPRSGDLSVYWYQQSLDQGLQFLIQYYNGEERAKGNILERFSAQQFPDLHSELNLSSLELGDSALYFCASAGTSGGYYNEQFFGPGTRLTVL.

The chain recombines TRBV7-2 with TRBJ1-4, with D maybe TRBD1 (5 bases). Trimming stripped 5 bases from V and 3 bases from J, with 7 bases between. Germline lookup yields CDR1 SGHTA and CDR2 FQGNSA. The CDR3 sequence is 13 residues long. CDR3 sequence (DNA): TGTGCCAGCAGCCGGGGGTCTAATGAAAAACTGTTTTTT. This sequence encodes CASSRGSNEKLFF.

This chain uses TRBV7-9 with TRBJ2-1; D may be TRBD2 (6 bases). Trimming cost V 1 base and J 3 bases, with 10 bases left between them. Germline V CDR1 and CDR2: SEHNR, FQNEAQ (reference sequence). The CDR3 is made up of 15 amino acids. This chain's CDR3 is CASSLVAGRYNEQFF. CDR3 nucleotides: TGTGCCAGCAGCTTAGTGGCGGGGCGCTACAATGAGCAGTTCTTC.

CDR3: CASSLRIQGPNYGYTF. CDR3 bases: TGTGCCAGCAGCTTACGGATACAGGGGCCTAACTATGGCTACACCTTC. V and J are TRBV5-8 and TRBJ1-2; 7 positions match TRBD1. This CDR3 comprises 16 residues. V trimming: 2 bases; J trimming: 0 bases; junction bases outside the gene matches: 7. In germline, CDR1 is SGHTS, CDR2 YDEGEE.

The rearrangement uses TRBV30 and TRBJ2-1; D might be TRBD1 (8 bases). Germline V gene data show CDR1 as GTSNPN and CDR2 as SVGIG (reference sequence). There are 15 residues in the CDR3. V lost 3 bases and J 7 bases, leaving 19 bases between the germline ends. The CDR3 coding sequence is TGTGCCTGGAGGGACACAGGGGGGGCGGGAAATGAGCAGTTCTTC. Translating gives CAWRDTGGAGNEQFF.

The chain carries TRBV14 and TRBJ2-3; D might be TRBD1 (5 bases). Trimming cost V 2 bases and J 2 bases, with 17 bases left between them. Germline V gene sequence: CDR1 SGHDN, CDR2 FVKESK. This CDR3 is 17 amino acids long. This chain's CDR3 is CASSQSWRTRHTDTQYF. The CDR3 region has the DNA TGTGCCAGCAGCCAATCCTGGCGGACAAGGCACACAGATACGCAGTATTTT.

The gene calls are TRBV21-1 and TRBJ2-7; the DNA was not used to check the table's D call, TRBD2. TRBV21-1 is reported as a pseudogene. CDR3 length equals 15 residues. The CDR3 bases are TGTGCCAGCAGCCCCCGAGGCAGAGACTCCTACGAGCAGTACTTC. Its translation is CASSPRGRDSYEQYF.

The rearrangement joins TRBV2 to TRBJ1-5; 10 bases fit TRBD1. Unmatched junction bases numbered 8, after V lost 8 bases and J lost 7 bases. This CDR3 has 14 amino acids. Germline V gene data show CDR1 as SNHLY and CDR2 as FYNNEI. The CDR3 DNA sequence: TGTGCCAGCGGGGGGACAGGGGAATACCAGCCCCAGCATTTT. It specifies CASGGTGEYQPQHF.

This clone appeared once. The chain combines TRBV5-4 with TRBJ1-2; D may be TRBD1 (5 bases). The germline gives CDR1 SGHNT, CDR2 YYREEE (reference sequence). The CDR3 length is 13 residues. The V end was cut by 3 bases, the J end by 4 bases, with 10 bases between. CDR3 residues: CASSYTDSYGYTF. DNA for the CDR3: TGTGCCAGCAGCTACACTGACAGCTATGGCTACACCTTC.

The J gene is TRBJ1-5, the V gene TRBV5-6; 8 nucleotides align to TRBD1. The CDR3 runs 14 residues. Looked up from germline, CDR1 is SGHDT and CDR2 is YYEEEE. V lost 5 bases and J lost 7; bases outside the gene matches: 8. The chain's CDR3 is CASSRRDRLQPQHF. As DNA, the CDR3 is TGTGCCAGCAGTCGCCGGGACAGGCTCCAGCCCCAGCATTTT.

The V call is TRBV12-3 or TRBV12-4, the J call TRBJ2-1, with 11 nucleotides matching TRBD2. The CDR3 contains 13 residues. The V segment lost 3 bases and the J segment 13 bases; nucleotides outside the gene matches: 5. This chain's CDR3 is CASSLISGGGQFF. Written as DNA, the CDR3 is TGTGCCAGCAGTTTGATTAGCGGGGGGGGTCAGTTCTTC.

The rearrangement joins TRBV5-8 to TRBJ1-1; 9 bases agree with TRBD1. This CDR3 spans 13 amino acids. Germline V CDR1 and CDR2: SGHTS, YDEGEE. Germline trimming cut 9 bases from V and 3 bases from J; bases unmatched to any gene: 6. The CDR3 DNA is TGTGCCACCTCTCGACAGGGGGACACTGAAGCTTTCTTT. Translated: CATSRQGDTEAFF.

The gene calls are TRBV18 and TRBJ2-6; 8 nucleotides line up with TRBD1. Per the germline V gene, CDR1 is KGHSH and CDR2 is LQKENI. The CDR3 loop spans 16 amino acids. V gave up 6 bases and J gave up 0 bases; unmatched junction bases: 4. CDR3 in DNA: TGTGCCAGCTCCCTGGGACAGGACTCTGGGGCCAACGTCCTGACTTTC. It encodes CASSLGQDSGANVLTF.

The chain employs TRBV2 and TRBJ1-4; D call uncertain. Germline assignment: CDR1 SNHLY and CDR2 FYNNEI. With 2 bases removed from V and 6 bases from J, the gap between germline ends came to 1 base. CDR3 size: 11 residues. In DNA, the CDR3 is TGTGCCAGCAGTGAATATGAAAAACTGTTTTTT. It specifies CASSEYEKLFF.

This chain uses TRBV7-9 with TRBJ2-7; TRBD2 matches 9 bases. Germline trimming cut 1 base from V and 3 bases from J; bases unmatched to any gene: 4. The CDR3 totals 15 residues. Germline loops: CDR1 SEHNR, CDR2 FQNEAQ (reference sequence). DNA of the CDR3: TGTGCCAGCAGCTTAGACTCTAGCGGGGACTACGAGCAGTACTTC. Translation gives CASSLDSSGDYEQYF.

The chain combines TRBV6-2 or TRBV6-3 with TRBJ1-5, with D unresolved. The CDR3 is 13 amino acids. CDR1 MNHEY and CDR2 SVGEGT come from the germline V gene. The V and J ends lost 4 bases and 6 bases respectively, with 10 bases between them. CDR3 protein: CASSSIVGQPQHF. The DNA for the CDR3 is TGTGCCAGCAGTTCCATTGTGGGTCAGCCCCAGCATTTT.

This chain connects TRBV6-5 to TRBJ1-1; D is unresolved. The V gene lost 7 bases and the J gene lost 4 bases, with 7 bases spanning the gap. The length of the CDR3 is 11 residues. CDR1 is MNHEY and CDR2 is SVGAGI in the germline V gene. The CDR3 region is CASKWSTEAFF. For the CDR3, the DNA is TGTGCCAGCAAGTGGAGCACTGAAGCTTTCTTT.

Here the CDR3 DNA reads TGTGCCAGCAGCTCCGGACAGGGCCCTGGAAACACCATATATTTT. It codes for CASSSGQGPGNTIYF. V gene TRBV7-3 combines with J gene TRBJ1-3; 8 nucleotides align to TRBD1. The CDR3 contains 15 residues. Germline V gene data show CDR1 as SGHTA and CDR2 as FQGTGA. J gave up 2 bases and V 4 bases, and 4 bases lay outside the gene matches.